These 22 T cell receptor beta chains share one sample of origin, sequenced in a study of CD8 T cells in Susac syndrome. Reverse transcription used roughly 0.45 to 1 ug RNA and random hexamers. TCRdb recomputed calls from the immunoSEQ multiplex PCR reads with MiXCR, one row per CDR3 protein. Here the sample spans roughly 100,000 distinct CDR3 sequences, approximately 96% being singletons. Sequenced material: CD8+ T cells from PBMCs. All receptors come from a human donor with Susac syndrome.

DNA of the CDR3: TGTGCCAGCAGTTACGACGACGGGAGCACAGATACGCAGTATTTT. It encodes CASSYDDGSTDTQYF. The chain couples TRBV6-5 to TRBJ2-3, with D uncertain. The CDR3 has 15 amino acids. V was trimmed by 2 bases and J by 0 bases, leaving 9 bases between them. Germline V CDR1 and CDR2: MNHEY, SVGAGI.

The chain employs TRBV20-1 and TRBJ1-1; no firm D call. CDR1 and CDR2 from the germline V gene are DFQATT and SNEGSKA (reference sequence). Trimming pared 6 bases from V and 3 bases from J, leaving 14 bases between. The CDR3 has 13 amino acids. The CDR3 reads CSALDYTDTEAFF. In nucleotides, the CDR3 is TGCAGTGCCTTGGACTACACCGACACTGAAGCTTTCTTT.

The chain recombines TRBV6-5 with TRBJ1-1; no reliable D call. Trimming removed 7 bases from V and 0 bases from J, with 15 bases in between. The germline CDR1 and CDR2 sequences are MNHEY and SVGAGI. The CDR3 has 15 residues. CDR3 residues: CASTPQVTVNTEAFF. CDR3 DNA sequence: TGTGCCAGCACCCCACAAGTGACGGTGAACACTGAAGCTTTCTTT.

The chain is built from TRBV6-2 or TRBV6-3 and TRBJ1-3, with D unresolved. This CDR3 region has 13 residues. CDR1 and CDR2 from the germline V gene are MNHEY and SVGEGT. Trimming cost V 7 bases and J 3 bases, with 10 bases left between them. CDR3 loop: CASNDGLGNTIYF. Here the CDR3 DNA reads TGTGCCAGCAACGACGGACTTGGAAACACCATATATTTT.

The rearrangement joins TRBV12-3 or TRBV12-4 to TRBJ1-6; D is unresolved. There are 15 residues in the CDR3. Trimming took off 4 bases at V and 7 bases at J, with 14 bases between the two ends. In DNA, the CDR3 is TGTGCCAGCAGTTCCACCGGGAGTAAAAATTCACCCCTCCACTTT. Translated: CASSSTGSKNSPLHF.

The genes are TRBV20-1 and TRBJ1-1, with a weak D call TRBD1 (5 bases). This CDR3 contains 14 residues. The V end was cut by 3 bases, the J end by 1 base, with 12 bases between. CDR1 DFQATT and CDR2 SNEGSKA come from the germline V gene (reference sequence). CDR3 region: CSARGLGGNTEAFF. The CDR3 DNA reads TGCAGTGCTAGGGGACTAGGAGGGAACACTGAAGCTTTCTTT.

V and J are TRBV19 and TRBJ1-6, with 7 bases fitting TRBD1. With 10 bases clipped from V and 8 bases from J, the junction kept 2 bases outside the gene matches. CDR3 length: 11 amino acids. Per germline, CDR1 LNHDA and CDR2 SQIVND (reference sequence). CDR3 sequence: CAKGTDSPLHF. CDR3 in DNA: TGTGCCAAAGGGACAGATTCACCCCTCCACTTT.

V gene TRBV30 combines with J gene TRBJ2-3, with 9 nucleotides matching TRBD2. V lost 1 base to trimming and J lost 4 bases; unmatched junction nucleotides: 6. The CDR3 spans 15 residues. Looked up from germline, CDR1 is GTSNPN and CDR2 is SVGIG (reference sequence). The CDR3 spells CAWSESSGVADTQYF. The CDR3 nucleotides are TGTGCCTGGAGTGAATCTAGCGGGGTGGCAGATACGCAGTATTTT.

The chain links TRBV20-1 to TRBJ1-2; D is unclear. V lost 0 bases, J lost 1 base, and 9 bases lay in between. From germline, CDR1 is DFQATT and CDR2 SNEGSKA (reference sequence). This CDR3 contains 14 residues. The CDR3: CSAREFGSNYGYTF. The DNA for the CDR3 is TGCAGTGCTAGAGAATTTGGAAGTAACTATGGCTACACCTTC.

The V call is TRBV19, the J call TRBJ1-1; no firm D call. V lost 3 bases, J lost 1 base, and 6 bases lay in between. Germline V CDR1 and CDR2: LNHDA, SQIVND (reference sequence). CDR3 length: 13 residues. CDR3 bases: TGTGCCAGTAGTATCACACGGAACACTGAAGCTTTCTTT. Translated, it gives CASSITRNTEAFF.

The V and J genes are TRBV7-2 and TRBJ2-7; 14 bases fit TRBD2. Germline V gene lookup returns CDR1 SGHTA and CDR2 FQGNSA. The J segment lost 5 bases and the V segment lost 5 bases, leaving 8 bases of the junction unmatched. The CDR3 has 16 residues. The CDR3: CASSPGLAGGEDEQYF. The CDR3 DNA follows: TGTGCCAGCAGCCCCGGACTAGCGGGGGGCGAGGACGAGCAGTACTTC.

J is TRBJ2-1 and V is TRBV20-1; 7 nucleotides match TRBD2. The germline CDR1 and CDR2 sequences are DFQATT and SNEGSKA (reference sequence). The CDR3 is made up of 16 amino acids. Trimming at V came to 5 bases and at J to 7 bases, leaving 17 bases not matched to a gene. This chain's CDR3 is CSAYIREAKDKNEQFF. The CDR3, as DNA: TGCAGTGCTTACATCCGGGAGGCAAAAGACAAGAATGAGCAGTTCTTC.

V usage is TRBV7-2 and J usage is TRBJ2-7; D might be TRBD1 (6 bases). The CDR3 is 18 amino acids. Trimming removed 5 bases from V and 2 bases from J, with 25 bases in between. Germline-derived CDR1 and CDR2 are SGHTA and FQGNSA. As DNA, the CDR3 is TGTGCCAGCAGCCCAGGCACAGGGCTGACGGCCAAGACCTACGAGCAGTACTTC. It specifies CASSPGTGLTAKTYEQYF.

This chain links TRBV13 with TRBJ1-2, with TRBD1 as a possible D gene (6 bases). The CDR3 is made up of 15 amino acids. Germline V lookup: CDR1 PRHDT, CDR2 FYEKMQ (reference sequence). V lost 7 bases and J 5 bases, leaving 20 bases between the germline ends. CDR3 protein: CASKEDSYSGYGYTF. CDR3 nucleotides: TGTGCCAGCAAGGAGGACAGCTATAGCGGTTATGGCTACACCTTC.

The rearrangement links TRBV5-1 to TRBJ1-5, with no clear D. Germline-derived CDR1 and CDR2 are SGHRS and YFSETQ. The CDR3 length is 15 residues. Trimming stripped 0 bases from V and 5 bases from J, with 12 bases between. The CDR3 here is CASSLGLRGDQPQHF. The CDR3, as DNA: TGCGCCAGCAGCTTGGGGTTGCGCGGGGATCAGCCCCAGCATTTT. The entire variable domain, with the rest obtained from reference TRBV5-1 and TRBJ1-5, is as follows: KAGVTQTPRYLIKTRGQQVTLSCSPISGHRSVSWYQQTPGQGLQFLFEYFSETQRNKGNFPGRFSGRQFSNSRSEMNVSTLELGDSALYLCASSLGLRGDQPQHFGDGTRLSIL.

This rearrangement joins TRBV6-2 or TRBV6-3 to TRBJ1-1; 11 nucleotides match TRBD1. Trimming took 8 bases from V and 9 from J; bases not matched to a gene: 5. The length of the CDR3 is 12 residues. The germline CDR1 and CDR2 sequences are MNHEY and SVGEGT. The CDR3 DNA sequence: TGTGCCAGCTGGACAGGGGGCTCTAAAGCTTTCTTT. It yields the protein CASWTGGSKAFF.

V gene TRBV30 combines with J gene TRBJ1-2, with D possibly being TRBD1 (6 bases). With 4 bases removed from V and 4 bases from J, the gap between germline ends came to 16 bases. Germline V CDR1 and CDR2: GTSNPN, SVGIG (reference sequence). This CDR3 spans 14 amino acids. The CDR3 region is CAWTHDRRVYGYTF. CDR3 sequence (DNA): TGTGCCTGGACCCATGACAGGAGAGTCTATGGCTACACCTTC.

This clonotype was observed once. The V call is TRBV12-3 or TRBV12-4, the J call TRBJ2-1; possible D gene TRBD2, 5 bases. The CDR3 extends over 16 amino acids. V was cut by 3 bases and J by 5 bases, with 17 bases left in between. CDR3 coding DNA: TGTGCCAGCAGTTTTCTAGCCATAACTACTGACAATGAGCAGTTCTTC. Translating gives CASSFLAITTDNEQFF.

The rearrangement joins TRBV7-2 to TRBJ2-7, with D tentatively TRBD2 (6 bases). This CDR3 has 16 residues. V was trimmed by 2 bases and J by 3 bases, leaving 17 bases between them. Looked up from germline, CDR1 is SGHTA and CDR2 is FQGNSA. CDR3 residues: CASSLHPSNGGYEQYF. CDR3 nucleotides: TGTGCCAGCAGCTTACATCCAAGTAACGGGGGCTACGAGCAGTACTTC.

The gene calls are TRBV15 and TRBJ2-5, with TRBD2 matching 8 bases. The germline V gene has CDR1 LNHNV and CDR2 YYDKDF (reference sequence). This CDR3 has 15 amino acids. J gave up 5 bases and V 5 bases, and 10 bases lay outside the gene matches. In DNA, the CDR3 is TGTGCCACCAGCTGTGGGCGGGGGGCTGAGGAGACCCAGTACTTC. Translating it yields CATSCGRGAEETQYF.

The CDR3 DNA reads as TGTGCCAGCAGTATTGCCGGGACAGGTTTTGCTCTCCACTTT. Its translation: CASSIAGTGFALHF. The V gene is TRBV6-6, the J gene TRBJ1-6; TRBD1 aligns across 8 bases. Germline V lookup: CDR1 MNHNY, CDR2 SVGAGI (reference sequence). Unmatched junction bases numbered 13, after V lost 5 bases and J lost 16 bases. This CDR3 is built from 14 residues.

This rearrangement joins TRBV20-1 to TRBJ2-5; D tentatively reads TRBD1 or TRBD2 (5 bases each). With 4 bases removed from V and 5 bases from J, the gap between germline ends came to 14 bases. Germline V gives CDR1 DFQATT, CDR2 SNEGSKA (reference sequence). The CDR3 extends over 13 amino acids. The CDR3 region has the DNA TGCAGTGCTACGCAGGGCGGGTTGGAGACCCAGTACTTC. As protein: CSATQGGLETQYF.